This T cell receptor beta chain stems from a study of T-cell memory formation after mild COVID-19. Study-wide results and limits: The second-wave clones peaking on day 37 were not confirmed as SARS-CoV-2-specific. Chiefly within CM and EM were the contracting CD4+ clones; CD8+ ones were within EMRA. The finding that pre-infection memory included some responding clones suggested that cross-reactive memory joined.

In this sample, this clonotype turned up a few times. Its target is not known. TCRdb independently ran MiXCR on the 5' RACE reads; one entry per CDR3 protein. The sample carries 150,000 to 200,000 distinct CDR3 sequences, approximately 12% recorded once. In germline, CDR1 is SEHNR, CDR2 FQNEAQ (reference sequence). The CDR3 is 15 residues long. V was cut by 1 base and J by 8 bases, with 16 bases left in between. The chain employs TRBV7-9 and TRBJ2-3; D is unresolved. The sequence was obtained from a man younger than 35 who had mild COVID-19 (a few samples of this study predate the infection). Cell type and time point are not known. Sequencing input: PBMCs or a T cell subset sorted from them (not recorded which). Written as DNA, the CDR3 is TGTGCCAGCAGCTTAGGACCTGGCCCGTTGGGTACGCAGTATTTT. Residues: CASSLGPGPLGTQYF.